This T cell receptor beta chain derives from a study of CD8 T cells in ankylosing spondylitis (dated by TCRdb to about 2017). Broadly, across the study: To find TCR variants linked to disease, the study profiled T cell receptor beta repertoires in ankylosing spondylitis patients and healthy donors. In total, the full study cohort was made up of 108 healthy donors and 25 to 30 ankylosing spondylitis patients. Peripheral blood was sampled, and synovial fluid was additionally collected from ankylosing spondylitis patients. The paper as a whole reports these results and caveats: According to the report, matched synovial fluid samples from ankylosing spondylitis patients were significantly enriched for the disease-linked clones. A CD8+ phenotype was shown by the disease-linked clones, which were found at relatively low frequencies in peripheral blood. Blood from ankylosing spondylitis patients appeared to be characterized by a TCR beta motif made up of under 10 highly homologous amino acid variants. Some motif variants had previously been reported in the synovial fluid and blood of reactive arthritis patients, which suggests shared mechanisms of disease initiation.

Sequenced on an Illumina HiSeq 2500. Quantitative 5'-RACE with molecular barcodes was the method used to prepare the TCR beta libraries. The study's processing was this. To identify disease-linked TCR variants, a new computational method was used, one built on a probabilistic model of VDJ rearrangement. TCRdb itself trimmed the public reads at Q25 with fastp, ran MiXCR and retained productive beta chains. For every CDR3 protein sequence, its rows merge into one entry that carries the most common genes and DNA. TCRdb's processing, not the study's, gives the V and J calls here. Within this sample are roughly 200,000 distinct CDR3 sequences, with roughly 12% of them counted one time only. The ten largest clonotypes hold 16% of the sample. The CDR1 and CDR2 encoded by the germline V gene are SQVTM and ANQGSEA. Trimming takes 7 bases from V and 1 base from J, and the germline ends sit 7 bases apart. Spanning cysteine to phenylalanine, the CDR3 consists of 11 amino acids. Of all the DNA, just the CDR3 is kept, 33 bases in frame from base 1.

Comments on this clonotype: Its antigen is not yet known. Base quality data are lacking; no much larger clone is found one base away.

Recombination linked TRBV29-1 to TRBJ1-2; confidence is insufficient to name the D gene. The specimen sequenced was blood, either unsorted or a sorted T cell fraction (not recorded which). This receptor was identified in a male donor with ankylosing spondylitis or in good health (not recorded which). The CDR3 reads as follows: CSGTDNYGYTF. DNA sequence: TGCAGCGGGACGGATAACTATGGCTACACCTTC.